The count of the clone carrying this T cell receptor (beta chain) is one. As yet, its antigen is unknown. The assay ran at deep level. The protocol was immunoSEQ multiplex PCR, while the TCRdb copy is restricted to in-frame clones and leaves out a portion. This sample carries around 2.1 million clones, just over 90% of them seen once, and the ten largest clones take around 1.7%. The data are from a study of shared clonotypes between healthy human individuals. The naive CD8 subset, CD45RO-negative cells positively selected for CCR7, excluded terminally differentiated effector memory CD45RA+ cells. This CDR3 has 13 amino acids. V gave up 3 bases and J gave up 2 bases, with 9 bases separating them. Germline loops: CDR1 SGHDT, CDR2 YYEEEE. Study-level findings and limits: In a handful of donors, about 5% of naive CD4 clonotypes appeared in common. Apart from blood, nothing was sampled; tissue repertoires likely differ.

The receptor was isolated from a young man in good health. Some clones in this sample may be carry-over from other donors' samples. J is TRBJ2-7 and V is TRBV5-6, with D maybe TRBD2 (5 bases). Source material: naive CD8+ T cells from PBMCs. The CDR3 sequence is CASSSTGAYEQYF. The CDR3 DNA is TGTGCCAGCAGCTCCACCGGGGCCTACGAGCAGTACTTC. Full variable domain (outside the CDR3, taken from reference TRBV5-6 and TRBJ2-7): DAGVTQSPTHLIKTRGQQVTLRCSPKSGHDTVSWYQQALGQGPQFIFQYYEEEERQRGNFPDRFSGHQFPNYSSELNVNALLLGDSALYLCASSSTGAYEQYFGPGTRLTVT.